Shown below are 24 T cell receptor beta chains from a single sample sequenced in a study of T cell repertoires in cytomegalovirus infection. Each CDR3 protein is one row after TCRdb ran MiXCR on the reads. The sample holds hundreds of thousands of distinct CDR3 sequences, about 40% seen once. The sequenced material came from PBMCs. These receptors were obtained from a human donor in good health (CMV status not recorded). Some clones in this sample may be carry-over from other donors' samples.

The V call is TRBV28, the J call TRBJ2-7; 9 positions match TRBD1. Germline CDR1 and CDR2: MDHEN and SYDVKM. Unmatched junction bases numbered 2, after V lost 5 bases and J lost 0 bases. CDR3 length: 14 amino acids. The chain's CDR3 is CASSEQGASYEQYF. The CDR3, as DNA: TGTGCCAGCAGTGAACAGGGGGCCTCCTACGAGCAGTACTTC.

The chain joins TRBV20-1 to TRBJ2-7; D not certain. This CDR3 region has 12 residues. Trimming left V 6 bases short and J 6 bases short, with 15 bases between. Germline CDR1 is DFQATT and CDR2 is SNEGSKA (reference sequence). CDR3 DNA: TGCAGTGCCCTACGACCGAACGGCGAGCAGTACTTC. It yields the protein CSALRPNGEQYF.

Here the CDR3 reads CATRGSGRGSEQYF. Here the CDR3 DNA reads TGTGCCACTAGGGGAAGCGGGAGGGGTTCCGAGCAGTACTTC. The V and J genes are TRBV5-4 and TRBJ2-7; 10 bases map to TRBD2. The J segment lost 6 bases and the V segment lost 9 bases, leaving 12 bases of the junction unmatched. The CDR3 spans 14 residues. Per germline, CDR1 SGHNT and CDR2 YYREEE (reference sequence).

This clonotype was seen more than once but under ten times. This chain joins TRBV12-3 or TRBV12-4 and TRBJ1-6; D is ambiguous. Trimming removed 6 bases at V and 15 bases at J, with 12 bases between. The CDR3 covers 11 residues. The CDR3 DNA reads TGTGCCAGCAGCTCGACGCCTTACCTCCACTTT. It yields the protein CASSSTPYLHF.

Only one count was recorded for this clonotype. The chain employs TRBV4-1 and TRBJ1-2; D is perhaps TRBD1 (5 bases). The length of the CDR3 is 17 residues. V shed 0 bases and J shed 4 bases, with 18 bases lying between them. Germline V gives CDR1 MGHRA, CDR2 YSYEKL. The CDR3 nucleotides are TGCGCCAGCAGCCAAGAAGGGGCAGGTCCAGGTGGCTATGGCTACACCTTC. Residues: CASSQEGAGPGGYGYTF.

This chain connects TRBV6-8 to TRBJ2-1; 7 nucleotides match TRBD1. The CDR3 totals 14 residues. CDR1 is MNHGY, CDR2 SAAAGT, per germline. V lost 6 bases, J lost 4 bases, and 6 bases stayed unmatched. CDR3 in DNA: TGTGCCAGCAGGGCCGGGACAGCTTACAATGAGCAGTTCTTC. It is translated as CASRAGTAYNEQFF.

The sample holds a few counts of this clonotype. This chain uses TRBV11-2 with TRBJ1-4; D gene unclear. Trimming took off 2 bases at V and 5 bases at J, with 15 bases between the two ends. Looked up from germline, CDR1 is SGHAT and CDR2 is FQNNGV. The CDR3 has 16 amino acids. The CDR3 spells CASSLSGRPSNEKLFF. The CDR3 nucleotides are TGTGCCAGCAGCTTATCCGGACGGCCGTCAAATGAAAAACTGTTTTTT.

This sequence joins TRBV19 and TRBJ1-5; D ambiguous. Germline CDR1 and CDR2: LNHDA and SQIVND (reference sequence). The CDR3 contains 17 residues. Trimming removed 4 bases from V and 0 bases from J, with 16 bases in between. As DNA, the CDR3 is TGTGCCAGTAGTAGGACCTATGCTGGTGATAGCAATCAGCCCCAGCATTTT. Encoded protein: CASSRTYAGDSNQPQHF.

J is TRBJ2-1 and V is TRBV7-2; TRBD1 or TRBD2 may be the D gene (6 bases each). The CDR3 extends over 15 amino acids. Deletions cut 5 bases from V and 4 bases from J, with 15 bases between. Germline assignment: CDR1 SGHTA and CDR2 FQGNSA. CDR3 loop: CASSDSGRGYNEQFF. The CDR3 DNA sequence: TGTGCCAGCAGCGATAGCGGAAGGGGGTACAATGAGCAGTTCTTC.

This clonotype was counted only a few times. This chain joins TRBV28 and TRBJ2-7, with 7 bases identical to TRBD2. The CDR3 is 14 amino acids. CDR1 and CDR2 (germline): MDHEN, SYDVKM. The V gene end was trimmed by 5 bases and the J gene end by 0 bases; junction bases not matched to a gene: 4. The CDR3 region is CASSGQRGSYEQYF. The CDR3, as DNA: TGTGCCAGCAGTGGCCAGCGGGGCTCCTACGAGCAGTACTTC.

This clonotype was recorded once. The genes are TRBV15 and TRBJ1-1; D remains unclear. V shed 0 bases and J shed 3 bases, with 11 bases lying between them. The CDR3 loop spans 15 amino acids. Germline loops: CDR1 LNHNV, CDR2 YYDKDF (reference sequence). CDR3 sequence: CATSRDGGSYTEAFF. CDR3 nucleotide sequence: TGTGCCACCAGCAGAGATGGTGGCAGCTACACTGAAGCTTTCTTT.

The chain links TRBV28 to TRBJ2-2, with TRBD2 matching over 13 bases. Trimming cost V 4 bases and J 5 bases; bases outside gene matches: 4. The CDR3 has 16 amino acids. Per the germline V gene, CDR1 is MDHEN and CDR2 is SYDVKM. Written as DNA, the CDR3 is TGTGCCAGCAGTTCTTGGACTAGCGGGAGTACCGGGGAGCTGTTTTTT. It codes for CASSSWTSGSTGELFF. The whole variable domain, filled in from reference TRBV28 and TRBJ2-2, reads DVKVTQSSRYLVKRTGEKVFLECVQDMDHENMFWYRQDPGLGLRLIYFSYDVKMKEKGDIPEGYSVSREKKERFSLILESASTNQTSMYLCASSSWTSGSTGELFFGEGSRLTVL.

The chain employs TRBV28 and TRBJ2-3; D is uncertain. The CDR3 sequence is 11 residues long. CDR1 and CDR2 (germline): MDHEN, SYDVKM. Trimming removed 6 bases at V and 14 bases at J, with 15 bases between. The CDR3: CASSQDGRRYF. The DNA for the CDR3 is TGTGCCAGCAGCCAAGACGGACGTCGGTATTTT.

The chain carries TRBV20-1 and TRBJ2-7; D remains ambiguous. Trimming left V 6 bases short and J 4 bases short, with 13 bases between. Germline CDR1 is DFQATT and CDR2 is SNEGSKA (reference sequence). CDR3 length equals 12 residues. This CDR3 reads CSAKKQNYEQYF. The CDR3 DNA follows: TGCAGTGCAAAAAAACAGAATTACGAGCAGTACTTC.

The V gene is TRBV20-1, the J gene TRBJ2-5; no firm D call. V dropped 6 bases and J dropped 1 base, with 9 bases sitting between them. The CDR3 loop spans 12 amino acids. Germline CDR1 reads DFQATT; CDR2 reads SNEGSKA (reference sequence). CDR3 loop: CSASWSQETQYF. CDR3 nucleotide sequence: TGCAGTGCCTCTTGGTCCCAAGAGACCCAGTACTTC.

The chain uses TRBV7-3 and TRBJ1-4; D is ambiguous. Germline lookup yields CDR1 SGHTA and CDR2 FQGTGA. This CDR3 is 16 amino acids long. Trimming removed 3 bases at V and 4 bases at J, with 15 bases between. The CDR3, as DNA: TGTGCCAGCAGCTTCTACCCGTACAGCAATAATGAAAAACTGTTTTTT. The encoded protein is CASSFYPYSNNEKLFF.

The sample holds a few counts of this clonotype. The V and J genes are TRBV6-1 and TRBJ2-2, with D perhaps matching TRBD1 or TRBD2 (7 bases each). CDR3 length equals 15 residues. Germline V gene data show CDR1 as MNHNS and CDR2 as SASEGT. Trimming took 5 bases from V and 5 from J, leaving 15 bases between them. CDR3 DNA sequence: TGTGCCAGCAGTCAGGGGGGGGCGGGGACCGGGGAGCTGTTTTTT. Amino acid sequence: CASSQGGAGTGELFF.

A remark on this clonotype: This clone may be a read error of a much larger clone one base away. The V and J genes are TRBV7-8 and TRBJ1-6, with D unclear. The CDR3 is 14 residues long. Per the germline V gene, CDR1 is SGHVS and CDR2 is FQNEAQ. In DNA, the CDR3 is TGTGCCAGCAGCTTAGGGGATAGAGGTTCACCCCTCCAATTT. This encodes CASSLGDRGSPLQF.

This sequence joins TRBV12-3 or TRBV12-4 and TRBJ1-5, with D possibly TRBD1 on 5 matching bases. Trimming removed 6 bases at V and 6 bases at J, with 12 bases between. The CDR3 is made up of 13 amino acids. The CDR3 sequence is CASSSRVGQPQHF. The DNA of the CDR3 is TGTGCCAGCAGCTCCAGGGTAGGTCAGCCCCAGCATTTT.

This clonotype was picked up a small number of times. V gene TRBV7-9 combines with J gene TRBJ2-2, with D perhaps matching TRBD2 (5 bases). Germline V gives CDR1 SEHNR, CDR2 FQNEAQ (reference sequence). CDR3 length: 16 residues. Trimming took off 0 bases at V and 4 bases at J, with 12 bases between the two ends. In DNA form, the CDR3 reads TGTGCCAGCAGCTTAGCGCCCGGACTGGGCACCGGGGAGCTGTTTTTT. Protein: CASSLAPGLGTGELFF.

The sample holds many counts of this clonotype. The rearrangement links TRBV12-3 or TRBV12-4 to TRBJ2-5, with TRBD2 matching over 8 bases. The CDR3 is 19 residues long. The V gene end was trimmed by 3 bases and the J gene end by 4 bases; junction bases not matched to a gene: 19. The CDR3: CASSFPGRKRGPPTETQYF. CDR3 bases: TGTGCCAGCAGTTTCCCGGGGAGGAAGCGGGGGCCACCCACAGAGACCCAGTACTTC.

The rearrangement joins TRBV6-1 to TRBJ2-7; a possible D gene is TRBD1 (5 bases). V was cut by 6 bases and J by 2 bases, with 11 bases left in between. The germline V gene encodes CDR1 MNHNS and CDR2 SASEGT. The length of the CDR3 is 13 residues. For the CDR3, the DNA is TGTGCCAGCAGACCCCAGGGTCCCTACGAGCAGTACTTC. This encodes CASRPQGPYEQYF.

This clonotype was seen a handful of times. This rearrangement joins TRBV25-1 to TRBJ1-4; no firm D call. Trimming stripped 6 bases from V and 8 bases from J, with 10 bases between. The CDR3 is made up of 12 amino acids. Germline lookup yields CDR1 MGHDK and CDR2 SYGVNS. CDR3 amino acids: CASRRGQEKLFF. The DNA of the CDR3 is TGTGCCAGCAGGCGAGGTCAAGAAAAACTGTTTTTT.

In this sample, this clonotype turned up a few times. CDR3 sequence: CASSFPTSGRTSEQFF. The CDR3 DNA sequence: TGTGCCAGCAGTTTCCCGACTAGCGGGAGAACGAGTGAGCAGTTCTTC. The chain uses TRBV6-1 and TRBJ2-1, with 12 bases matching TRBD2. J was trimmed by 9 bases and V by 5 bases; bases with no gene match: 11. Germline assignment: CDR1 MNHNS and CDR2 SASEGT. The CDR3 covers 16 residues.